This TCR beta chain appears in the sequencing data of a study of T-cell reconstitution after alpha-beta-depleted transplantation in children. V dropped 5 bases and J dropped 7; count of bases not matched to a gene: 9. Per the germline V gene, CDR1 is SGHTA and CDR2 is FQGNSA. This CDR3 has 15 amino acids. Molecular barcoding with unique molecular identifiers was used for the TCRbeta library. TCRdb independently ran MiXCR on the PCR reads; one entry per CDR3 protein. This table has about 610,000 distinct CDR3 sequences, more than 20% appearing once. Study-level results: Diversity and T-cell counts at one year after transplant derived mostly from new T cells. TCRbeta diversity was high at day 60 in some patients (a result of surviving recipient T cells and thymic progenitors). Several hundred rapidly expanded clones from non-depleted graft cells reportedly supplied alpha-beta T cells about two months post-transplant.

This clonotype has a handful of counts. No antigen is known for it. The rearrangement uses TRBV7-2 and TRBJ2-1, with 9 bases that match TRBD1. Sample: PBMCs, taken before TCRalphabeta/CD19-depleted stem cell transplant. This receptor was obtained from a boy in the first two years of life with Wiskott-Aldrich syndrome, due to receive a stem cell transplant. The CDR3 DNA reads TGTGCCAGCAGCACCGGACAGGGGAGAGGTAATGAGCAGTTCTTC. Protein: CASSTGQGRGNEQFF.